The rows below give T cell receptor beta chains drawn from one sample of a study of blood T cell repertoires in COVID-19. Method: immunoSEQ multiplex PCR; TCRdb's copy keeps in-frame clones and lacks some. The sample includes a few hundred thousand clones, 75% to 90% seen only once; the top ten take 0.95% to 1.1%. The specimen sequenced was PBMCs or T cells enriched from blood (not recorded which). Every receptor here comes from a man in his late teens or twenties who had recovered from COVID-19. CDR3s include the opening cysteine and the closing phenylalanine or tryptophan. A D gene is named only where the DNA matches it firmly. Not all rows give a size; the values are once, few, many and, for expanded clones, a class.

V gene	clone size	D gene	CDR3 protein
TRBV21-1	once	-	CASSPTRDLYNEQFF
TRBV5-1	once	-	CASSFGQGSYQPQHF
TRBV5-1	-	-	CASSDPRGTDTQYF
TRBV5-1	-	TRBD2	CASSLAGGEQFF
TRBV11-3	-	TRBD1	CASSSPEGARNYNEQFF
TRBV28	-	-	CASNREGRKVAFF
TRBV19	-	-	CASSPKRSTLNTEAFF
TRBV5-4	-	TRBD2	CASSPRGGGAGAGNEQYF
TRBV15	-	TRBD1	CATSRVYGQGANYGYTF
TRBV29-1	-	TRBD2	CSARLPGLAGGPKDTQYF
TRBV3-1/TRBV3-2	-	-	CASGGFYEQYF
TRBV19	-	-	CASSIGEGAGEKLFF
TRBV19	-	-	CASSPRAGNTGELFF
TRBV4-2	-	TRBD2	CASSQGWQSGRVSNEQFF
TRBV28	-	-	CASTTTGLATEAFF
TRBV7-9	few	TRBD1	CASSHGQGISYEQYF
TRBV6-2/TRBV6-3	-	TRBD1	CASSYSLDRASHTEAFF
TRBV4-1	-	TRBD2	CASSPRGGSGGSLKNTGELFF
TRBV5-1	-	-	CASRLVATDTQYF
TRBV10-3	-	-	CARRTVRTDTQYF
TRBV9	-	-	CASSVSGWAEAFF
TRBV14	-	TRBD1	CASSQFPGQGNTGELFF
TRBV9	-	TRBD1	CASSAGTGTGNTIYF
TRBV2	-	-	CASRRDTYSSYEQYF
TRBV6-5	-	-	CASSYSRGTQYF
TRBV19	once	TRBD2	CASSIATSGSAPQYF
TRBV6-5	once	TRBD2	CASSSRLAGGYEQYF
TRBV5-4	-	-	CASSLDSSVSPLHF
TRBV6-2/TRBV6-3	-	TRBD2	CASSSLAGESDTQYF
TRBV29-1	once	-	CSVEGRVGETQYF
TRBV11-3	-	-	CASSFNGNYGYTF
TRBV6-4	-	TRBD1	CASSPGQQNYGYTF
TRBV5-8	once	-	CASSPVRAWGYGYTF
TRBV9	-	-	CASTRGRINAGELFF
TRBV30	-	-	CAWKGQGNYGYTF
TRBV19	-	-	CASSRSGVQSSGANVLTF
TRBV18	once	TRBD1	CASSPFTRDRENTIYF
TRBV28	-	TRBD2	CASGRIWQIAGGVADTQYF
TRBV7-9	-	TRBD1	CASSGQGDTGELFF
TRBV12-3/TRBV12-4	few	TRBD1	CASSLTGYEQYF
TRBV9	-	-	CASSVTTSTYEQYF
TRBV12-5	-	-	CASGRYNEQFF
TRBV18	-	-	CASSPTRRENYGYTF
TRBV5-8	-	-	CASSLELGGRGDGYTF
TRBV19	-	-	CASRRVESFAGELFF
TRBV3-1/TRBV3-2	-	TRBD1	CASSHGQGANEQYF
TRBV19	-	TRBD2	CASSRLAGGFWNEQFF
TRBV30	-	-	CAWGPSGTQYF
TRBV18	-	-	CASSPRLLETQYF
TRBV7-9	-	TRBD1	CASRSTGSENTIYF
TRBV5-1	-	TRBD2	CASSPGLAGVSDTQYF
TRBV7-9	-	TRBD1	CASIPGQGTYEQYF
TRBV18	-	-	CASSRDPYEQYF
TRBV4-3	-	-	CASSQDVRNQPQHF
TRBV18	-	-	CASSPRNTGELFF
TRBV5-1	-	-	CASSLQGSYNEQFF
TRBV7-6	-	TRBD1	CASSSGQGGEKLFF
TRBV11-1	-	-	CASSLGGNQETQYF